The entry below gives a single TCR beta chain sequence along with its context. Its antigen is still unknown. These data originate in a study of T-cell memory formation after mild COVID-19. CDR3 length: 18 amino acids. J was trimmed by 4 bases and V by 2 bases; bases with no gene match: 16. Germline assignment: CDR1 LNHDA and CDR2 SQIVND (reference sequence). Study observations and caveats: Among CD4+ contracting clones, most were CM and EM, and CD8+ ones EMRA. Detection of some responders pre-infection suggested pre-existing cross-reactive memory T cells participated.

It was 5'RACE with constant-segment primers that produced the TCR alpha and TCR beta cDNA libraries, which carried sample barcodes and UMIs. Each CDR3 protein gets one entry after TCRdb re-called the 5' RACE reads with MiXCR. In the table there are roughly 510,000 distinct CDR3 sequences, approximately 15% of which are singletons. This receptor was identified in an adult woman who had mild COVID-19 (a few samples of this study predate the infection). Cell type and time point are not known. The material sequenced was PBMCs or a T cell subset sorted from them (not recorded which). V and J are TRBV19 and TRBJ2-7; 8 bases are shared with TRBD2. This CDR3 reads CASSIHSGGSGFGYEQYF. The CDR3 coding sequence is TGTGCCAGTAGTATACATTCGGGGGGGTCGGGTTTCGGATACGAGCAGTACTTC. The full variable domain, completed using reference TRBV19 and TRBJ2-7, is DGGITQSPKYLFRKEGQNVTLSCEQNLNHDAMYWYRQDPGQGLRLIYYSQIVNDFQKGDIAEGYSVSREKKESFPLTVTSAQKNPTAFYLCASSIHSGGSGFGYEQYFGPGTRLTVT.